The table lists the clone carrying this TCR beta chain with a few counts. Antigen unknown. The data originate from a study of T-cell memory formation after mild COVID-19. Study outcomes and limitations: Clones contracting across day 15 to 85 had a balanced CD4/CD8 profile; later expanding clones leaned CD4+.

MiXCR was run by TCRdb on the 5' RACE reads, yielding one entry per CDR3 protein. The repertoire holds some 110,000 distinct CDR3 sequences, with over 15% as singletons. CDR1 and CDR2 from the germline V gene are MNHEY and SMNVEV (reference sequence). This CDR3 has 17 residues. The V segment lost 4 bases and the J segment 2 bases; nucleotides outside the gene matches: 11. The specimen sequenced was PBMCs or a T cell subset sorted from them (not recorded which). The clonotype originates from an adult woman who had mild COVID-19 (a few samples of this study predate the infection). Cell type and time point are not known. The chain uses TRBV27 and TRBJ2-5; 9 positions match TRBD2. CDR3 nucleotides: TGTGCCAGCAGTTCCCCGGCTAGCGGGGCCCCTCAAGAGACCCAGTACTTC. This codes for CASSSPASGAPQETQYF.